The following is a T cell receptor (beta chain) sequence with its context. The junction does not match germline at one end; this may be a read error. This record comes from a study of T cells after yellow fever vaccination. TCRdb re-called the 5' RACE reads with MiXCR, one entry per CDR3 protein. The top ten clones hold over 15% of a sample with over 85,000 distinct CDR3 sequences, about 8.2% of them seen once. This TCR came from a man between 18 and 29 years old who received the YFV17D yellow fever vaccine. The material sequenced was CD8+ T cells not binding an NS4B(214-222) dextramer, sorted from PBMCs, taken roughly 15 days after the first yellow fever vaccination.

CDR3 DNA sequence: TGCGCCAGCAGCCAAGGGGGGGTCCCAACCTACGAGCTGTACTTC. This sequence encodes CASSQGGVPTYELYF. J is TRBJ2-7 and V is TRBV4-3; possible D gene TRBD2, 6 bases. This CDR3 has 15 residues. The germline V gene encodes CDR1 LGHNA and CDR2 YSLEER.